The sequence of this TCR beta chain was determined in a study of blood T cell repertoires in COVID-19. The CDR3 spans 16 residues. The V gene end was trimmed by 5 bases and the J gene end by 5 bases; junction bases not matched to a gene: 14. Looked up from germline, CDR1 is SNHLY and CDR2 is FYNNEI. Data came from immunoSEQ multiplex PCR; TCRdb stores just in-frame clones and leaves some out. The sample comprises 80,000 to 95,000 clones, 85% of which are singletons, and around 39% rests with the top ten. This receptor was taken from a man older than 75 with acute or convalescent COVID-19. The J gene is TRBJ1-2, the V gene TRBV2, with 7 bases identical to TRBD1. Sequenced material: peripheral blood. Here the CDR3 reads CASSLDRTVTSYGYTF. Written as DNA, the CDR3 is TGTGCCAGCAGTTTGGACAGGACCGTCACCTCATATGGCTACACCTTC.